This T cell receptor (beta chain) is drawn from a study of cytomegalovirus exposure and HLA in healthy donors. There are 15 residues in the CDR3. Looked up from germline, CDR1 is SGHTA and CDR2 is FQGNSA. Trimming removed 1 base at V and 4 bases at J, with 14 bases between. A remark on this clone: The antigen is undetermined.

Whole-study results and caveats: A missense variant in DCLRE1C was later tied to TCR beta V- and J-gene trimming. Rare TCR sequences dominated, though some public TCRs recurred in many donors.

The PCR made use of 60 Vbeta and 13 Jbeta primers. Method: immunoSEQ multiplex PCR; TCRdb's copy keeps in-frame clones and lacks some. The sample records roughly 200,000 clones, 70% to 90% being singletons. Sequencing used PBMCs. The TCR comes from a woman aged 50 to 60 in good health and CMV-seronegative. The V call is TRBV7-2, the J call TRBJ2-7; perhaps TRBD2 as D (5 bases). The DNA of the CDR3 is TGTGCCAGCAGCTTAGGTTCAACCGAGGGATACGAGCAGTACTTC. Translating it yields CASSLGSTEGYEQYF.